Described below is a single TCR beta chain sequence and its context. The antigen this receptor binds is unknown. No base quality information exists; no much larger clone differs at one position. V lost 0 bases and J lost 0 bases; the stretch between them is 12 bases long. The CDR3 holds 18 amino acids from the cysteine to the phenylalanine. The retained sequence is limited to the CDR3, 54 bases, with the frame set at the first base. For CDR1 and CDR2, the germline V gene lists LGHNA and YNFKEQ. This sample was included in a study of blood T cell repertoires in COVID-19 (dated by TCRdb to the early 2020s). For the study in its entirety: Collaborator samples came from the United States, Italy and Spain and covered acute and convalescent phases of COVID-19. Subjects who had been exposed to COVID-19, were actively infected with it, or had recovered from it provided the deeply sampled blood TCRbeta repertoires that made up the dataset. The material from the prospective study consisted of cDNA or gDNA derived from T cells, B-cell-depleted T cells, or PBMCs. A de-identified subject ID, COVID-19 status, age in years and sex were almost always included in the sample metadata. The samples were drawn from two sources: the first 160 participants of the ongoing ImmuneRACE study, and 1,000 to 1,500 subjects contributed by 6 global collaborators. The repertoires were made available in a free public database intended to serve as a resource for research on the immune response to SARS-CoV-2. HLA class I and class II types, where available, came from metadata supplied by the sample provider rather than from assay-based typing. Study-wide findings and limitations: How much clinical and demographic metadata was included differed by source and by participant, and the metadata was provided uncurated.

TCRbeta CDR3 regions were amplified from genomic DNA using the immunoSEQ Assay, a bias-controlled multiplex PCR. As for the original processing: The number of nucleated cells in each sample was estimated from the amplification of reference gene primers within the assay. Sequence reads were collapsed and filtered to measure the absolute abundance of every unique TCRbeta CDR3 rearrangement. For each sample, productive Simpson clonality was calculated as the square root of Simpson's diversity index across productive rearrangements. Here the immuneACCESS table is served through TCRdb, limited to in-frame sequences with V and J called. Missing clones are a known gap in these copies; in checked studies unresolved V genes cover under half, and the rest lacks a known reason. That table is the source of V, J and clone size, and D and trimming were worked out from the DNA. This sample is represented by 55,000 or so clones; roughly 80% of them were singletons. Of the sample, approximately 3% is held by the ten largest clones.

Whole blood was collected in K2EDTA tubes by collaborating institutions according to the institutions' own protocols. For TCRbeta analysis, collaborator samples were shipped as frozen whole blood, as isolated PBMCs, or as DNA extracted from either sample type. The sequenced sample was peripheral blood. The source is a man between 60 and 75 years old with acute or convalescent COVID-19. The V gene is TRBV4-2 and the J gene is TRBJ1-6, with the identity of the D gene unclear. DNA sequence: TGTGCCAGCAGCCAAGATAGCGGGTTTAGCTCCTATAATTCACCCCTCCACTTT. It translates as CASSQDSGFSSYNSPLHF.